This entry concerns a single TCR beta chain. Antigen specificity is unknown. Data came from immunoSEQ multiplex PCR; TCRdb stores just in-frame clones and leaves some out. Here the sample spans about 260,000 clones, 90% being singletons. This sample stems from a study of cytomegalovirus exposure and HLA in healthy donors. From germline, CDR1 is ENHRY and CDR2 SYGVKD. V was pared by 9 bases and J by 6 bases, with 16 bases between. CDR3 length: 13 amino acids. Findings of the study overall: Some TCR beta chains (164 of them) were listed as cytomegalovirus-associated. Reportedly, diagnosis of cytomegalovirus status by the classifier showed high specificity and sensitivity. TCR clusters originating in the first cohort tended to co-occur in the 120 validation repertoires, according to a later analysis.

The donors were in the approximately 120-subject validation cohort; that cohort was separate from the approximately 700-subject first cohort. Material for sequencing was PBMCs. The V call is TRBV10-3, the J call TRBJ2-3; a possible D gene is TRBD1 (5 bases). This clonotype originated in a young woman in good health and CMV-seronegative. The CDR3 DNA reads as TGTGCCATAGCACAGGAATCTGGGGATACGCAGTATTTT. This codes for CAIAQESGDTQYF.